This TCR beta chain derives from a study of PD-L1 blockade in urothelial cancer. Study in general: Males with bladder-origin urothelial cancer constituted about nine tenths of the roughly 29 patients. Blood analysis took place 3 weeks (second dose) and 6 weeks after treatment start.

Specified time point: peripheral blood 6 weeks after treatment start. The study collected 1 to 8 samples per patient, pretreatment and on-treatment. Using immunoSEQ multiplex PCR, the repertoire was profiled, and TCRdb retains in-frame clones only, with some absent. Here the sample spans some 110,000 clones, around 93% being singletons. The specimen was PBMCs, collected around atezolizumab (anti-PD-L1) treatment. This TCR came from a man aged 55 to 70 with urothelial cancer.

In DNA form, the CDR3 reads TGCAGCGTTGCGTGGACTAGCGGGATAGATACGCAGTATTTT. This encodes CSVAWTSGIDTQYF. This chain uses TRBV29-1 with TRBJ2-3; 12 bases agree with TRBD2. The CDR3 totals 14 residues. CDR1 and CDR2 from the germline V gene are SQVTM and ANQGSEA. J gave up 5 bases and V 4 bases, and 4 bases lay outside the gene matches.